One sample yielded the 27 T cell receptor beta chains listed below, sequenced in a study of early T cells in non-severe SARS-CoV-2 infection. MiXCR was run by TCRdb on the 5' RACE reads, yielding one entry per CDR3 protein. The sample shows about 94,000 distinct CDR3 sequences, under 15% of them seen only once. The sample comprised whole blood. The receptors originated from an adult who was a healthcare worker with PCR-confirmed SARS-CoV-2 infection or an uninfected control (not recorded which).

The J gene is TRBJ2-7, the V gene TRBV6-5, with D perhaps TRBD2 (5 bases). Germline V lookup: CDR1 MNHEY, CDR2 SVGAGI. The germline V and J ends were trimmed by 6 bases and 4 bases, with 19 bases remaining between them. The CDR3 covers 15 residues. The CDR3 sequence: CASSRFPDGVYEQYF. The DNA of the CDR3 is TGTGCCAGCAGCCGCTTTCCGGACGGGGTGTACGAGCAGTACTTC.

The chain links TRBV15 to TRBJ2-5; 11 nucleotides align to TRBD2. This CDR3 is built from 17 residues. Trimming removed 1 base from V and 2 bases from J; junction bases left unmatched: 6. Germline values: CDR1 LNHNV, CDR2 YYDKDF (reference sequence). The CDR3 sequence: CATSRGGLAGGQETQYF. CDR3 sequence (DNA): TGTGCCACCAGCAGAGGAGGGCTAGCGGGGGGACAAGAGACCCAGTACTTC.

This chain connects TRBV28 to TRBJ2-1; D remains unclear. The CDR3 has 13 residues. V shed 6 bases and J shed 0 bases, with 6 bases lying between them. Germline V gene lookup returns CDR1 MDHEN and CDR2 SYDVKM. This CDR3 is CASRTDSYNEQFF. CDR3 nucleotides: TGTGCCAGCAGAACCGACTCCTACAATGAGCAGTTCTTC.

This clonotype was picked up many times. This chain links TRBV27 with TRBJ1-1, with 9 bases lining up with TRBD1. This CDR3 spans 17 amino acids. V lost 5 bases and J lost 3; bases outside the gene matches: 13. Germline CDR1 and CDR2: MNHEY and SMNVEV (reference sequence). CDR3 coding DNA: TGTGCCAGCAGTCCGGGACAGGGTAGCGTCAAAGACACTGAAGCTTTCTTT. Its translation is CASSPGQGSVKDTEAFF.

The chain recombines TRBV11-2 with TRBJ2-2; 9 nucleotides align to TRBD1. The J segment lost 2 bases and the V segment lost 4 bases, leaving 8 bases of the junction unmatched. The length of the CDR3 is 17 residues. Germline loops: CDR1 SGHAT, CDR2 FQNNGV. The CDR3 DNA is TGTGCCAGCAGCTCATTTCCGGGACAGGGAAACACCGGGGAGCTGTTTTTT. It specifies CASSSFPGQGNTGELFF.

This sequence joins TRBV28 and TRBJ1-3; no firm D call. CDR3 size: 11 residues. Trimming stripped 6 bases from V and 5 bases from J, with 5 bases between. From germline, CDR1 is MDHEN and CDR2 SYDVKM. The CDR3 here is CASSKRNTIYF. DNA for the CDR3: TGTGCCAGCAGCAAAAGAAACACCATATATTTT.

In this sample, this clonotype turned up many times. The chain recombines TRBV29-1 with TRBJ2-1, with TRBD2 matching 7 bases. J was trimmed by 7 bases and V by 3 bases; bases with no gene match: 3. CDR1 and CDR2 (germline): SQVTM, ANQGSEA. This CDR3 region has 12 residues. CDR3 coding DNA: TGCAGCGTTGAGCAGGGAGGGAATGAGCAGTTCTTC. Protein sequence: CSVEQGGNEQFF.

This clonotype has at least ten counts. The chain links TRBV5-1 to TRBJ2-1; no reliable D call. V lost 1 base, J lost 6 bases, and 11 bases lay in between. CDR3 length: 14 amino acids. Looked up from germline, CDR1 is SGHRS and CDR2 is YFSETQ. The CDR3 protein is CASSLPTTTNEQFF. The CDR3 DNA sequence: TGCGCCAGCAGCTTGCCTACCACCACCAATGAGCAGTTCTTC.

This clonotype was counted only a few times. CDR3 in DNA: TGCGCCAGCAGCCAAGATGTGACGATAGAAGCTTTCTTT. The encoded protein is CASSQDVTIEAFF. The chain recombines TRBV4-1 with TRBJ1-1; D unresolved. The CDR3 loop spans 13 amino acids. Germline CDR1 reads MGHRA; CDR2 reads YSYEKL. Trimming left V 0 bases short and J 8 bases short, with 10 bases between.

In this sample, this clonotype turned up many times. CDR3 nucleotides: TGTGCCAGCACCACCGGGACGGTCACCTCTGGAAACACCATATATTTT. Its protein is CASTTGTVTSGNTIYF. The rearrangement links TRBV6-1 to TRBJ1-3, with a weak D call TRBD1 (5 bases). CDR3 size: 16 residues. V lost 7 bases to trimming and J lost 0 bases, with 16 bases between them. Germline values: CDR1 MNHNS, CDR2 SASEGT.

This clonotype showed up just a few times. The V call is TRBV7-9, the J call TRBJ2-5; 7 bases line up with TRBD1. The CDR3 has 15 residues. The trim removed 5 bases at V and 4 bases at J, leaving 10 bases unmatched. Germline V gives CDR1 SEHNR, CDR2 FQNEAQ (reference sequence). This chain's CDR3 is CASSPATGRRETQYF. The CDR3 nucleotides read TGTGCCAGCAGCCCGGCGACAGGGAGAAGAGAGACCCAGTACTTC.

This clonotype has ten or more counts. V gene TRBV7-6 combines with J gene TRBJ2-2; D is possibly TRBD2 (6 bases). The V and J ends lost 5 bases and 1 base respectively, with 11 bases between them. CDR1 and CDR2 from the germline V gene are SGHVS and FNYEAQ. This CDR3 comprises 15 residues. The CDR3, as DNA: TGTGCCAGCAGCCCCCGGGACTGGAACACCGGGGAGCTGTTTTTT. Its translation is CASSPRDWNTGELFF.

This clonotype was recorded at least ten times. The CDR3 DNA reads as TGCGCCAGCAGCTTGGCCCGGGCGACGCAAGAGACCCAGTACTTC. Protein: CASSLARATQETQYF. The chain recombines TRBV5-1 with TRBJ2-5; D gene uncertain. This CDR3 has 15 residues. Germline assignment: CDR1 SGHRS and CDR2 YFSETQ. V lost 0 bases to trimming and J lost 2 bases, with 11 bases between them.

In its sample, this clonotype was seen many times. As DNA, the CDR3 is TGTGCCAGCTCAACGACAGGTTCCTACAATGAGCAGTTCTTC. Its translation is CASSTTGSYNEQFF. The chain has TRBV18 and TRBJ2-1; tentative D call: TRBD1 (6 bases). The germline gives CDR1 KGHSH, CDR2 LQKENI. The V and J ends lost 5 bases and 1 base respectively, with 9 bases between them. This CDR3 is built from 14 residues.

This clonotype was detected many times. The chain recombines TRBV6-5 with TRBJ1-5; 7 nucleotides agree with TRBD1. The length of the CDR3 is 15 residues. The V and J ends lost 6 bases and 6 bases, in that order; junction bases with no gene match: 11. Germline V CDR1 and CDR2: MNHEY, SVGAGI. The CDR3 nucleotides are TGTGCCAGCAGCCAGACAGGGATGGGTAGTCAGCCCCAGCATTTT. Amino acids: CASSQTGMGSQPQHF.

This clonotype has only a few counts. The chain recombines TRBV28 with TRBJ2-7, with a possible D match to TRBD1 (6 bases). The CDR3 spans 15 residues. V lost 3 bases and J lost 3, with 15 bases in between. Germline CDR1 and CDR2: MDHEN and SYDVKM. The CDR3: CASSFQGTAYYEQYF. The CDR3 nucleotides are TGTGCCAGCAGTTTCCAGGGGACGGCTTACTACGAGCAGTACTTC. The full variable domain, completed using reference TRBV28 and TRBJ2-7, is DVKVTQSSRYLVKRTGEKVFLECVQDMDHENMFWYRQDPGLGLRLIYFSYDVKMKEKGDIPEGYSVSREKKERFSLILESASTNQTSMYLCASSFQGTAYYEQYFGPGTRLTVT.

For this clonotype: This could be a read error, since a much larger clone is one nucleotide away. This chain joins TRBV18 and TRBJ2-7, with 12 bases lining up with TRBD2. This CDR3 is built from 18 residues. Germline lookup yields CDR1 KGHSH and CDR2 LQKENI. CDR3 sequence reads: CASSALAGGVRSPYDQYF. CDR3 DNA sequence: TGTGCCAGCTCAGCCCTAGCGGGGGGGGTCCGGTCCCCCTACGATCAGTACTTC.

This clonotype was observed many times. This chain links TRBV4-3 with TRBJ1-1; D is possibly TRBD1 (6 bases). The germline V and J ends were trimmed by 0 bases and 6 bases, with 14 bases remaining between them. Per germline, CDR1 LGHNA and CDR2 YSLEER. The CDR3 is 15 amino acids. In DNA form, the CDR3 reads TGCGCCAGCAGCCAAGAAGGCAGGGGTGGGGCTGAAGCTTTCTTT. This codes for CASSQEGRGGAEAFF.

A few counts support this clonotype. The chain uses TRBV6-1 and TRBJ1-2, with TRBD1 identical over 9 bases. Germline V gene lookup returns CDR1 MNHNS and CDR2 SASEGT. Unmatched junction bases numbered 3, after V lost 1 base and J lost 6 bases. The CDR3 is 14 amino acids. The CDR3 here is CASSEDRGRDGYTF. In DNA form, the CDR3 reads TGTGCCAGCAGTGAAGACAGGGGGCGAGATGGCTACACCTTC.

There are a few counts of this clonotype. The rearrangement joins TRBV5-1 to TRBJ2-5; D perhaps matches TRBD2 (5 bases). V lost 7 bases to trimming and J lost 3 bases, with 19 bases between them. Germline V gene data show CDR1 as SGHRS and CDR2 as YFSETQ. The CDR3 covers 15 residues. CDR3 residues: CASGGSGRTEETQYF. In DNA form, the CDR3 reads TGCGCCAGCGGCGGGTCGGGGAGAACAGAAGAGACCCAGTACTTC.

The J gene is TRBJ2-2, the V gene TRBV6-2 or TRBV6-3, with D possibly matching TRBD1 (7 bases). Between the trimmed V and J ends, which lost 8 bases and 5 bases, there was a span of 15 bases. This CDR3 spans 14 amino acids. Germline loops: CDR1 MNHEY, CDR2 SVGEGT. In DNA, the CDR3 is TGTGCCAGCCGCCAGGGGGGCCGGACCGGGGAGCTGTTTTTT. Translation: CASRQGGRTGELFF.

This clonotype was recorded a few times. The chain has TRBV28 and TRBJ2-7; D gene unclear. Germline V gives CDR1 MDHEN, CDR2 SYDVKM. The CDR3 sequence is 13 residues long. Trimming left V 2 bases short and J 2 bases short, with 7 bases between. The CDR3 protein is CASSLMPAYEQYF. The CDR3, as DNA: TGTGCCAGCAGTTTAATGCCAGCCTACGAGCAGTACTTC.

This clonotype came up many times. The CDR3 sequence: CSAKSSLAGAIDTQYF. DNA of the CDR3: TGCAGTGCCAAAAGCAGCCTAGCGGGGGCCATAGATACGCAGTATTTT. This rearrangement joins TRBV20-1 to TRBJ2-3; 10 bases are shared with TRBD2. Germline values: CDR1 DFQATT, CDR2 SNEGSKA (reference sequence). V shed 6 bases, J shed 5 bases, and the junction held 14 bases outside the gene matches. The CDR3 spans 16 residues.

This clonotype has at least ten counts. The chain combines TRBV28 with TRBJ2-1, with 7 positions matching TRBD2. Germline V gives CDR1 MDHEN, CDR2 SYDVKM. V shed 7 bases, J shed 2 bases, and the junction held 14 bases outside the gene matches. The CDR3 runs to 17 residues. CDR3 amino acids: CASNTLGGQGPYNEQFF. Here the CDR3 DNA reads TGTGCCAGCAACACGCTGGGAGGGCAGGGCCCCTACAATGAGCAGTTCTTC.

This clonotype was seen many times. The rearrangement links TRBV11-2 to TRBJ2-5; D unclear. The germline gives CDR1 SGHAT, CDR2 FQNNGV. The length of the CDR3 is 12 residues. V lost 7 bases to trimming and J lost 2 bases, with 8 bases between them. The CDR3 nucleotides are TGTGCCAGCACCCTCCCTCAAGAGACCCAGTACTTC. The encoded protein is CASTLPQETQYF.

This clonotype occurred many times. The chain combines TRBV6-1 with TRBJ1-3; D possibly corresponds to TRBD1 (6 bases). This CDR3 has 16 amino acids. Germline loops: CDR1 MNHNS, CDR2 SASEGT. V was shortened by 6 bases and J by 4 bases, with 19 bases between the two germline ends. CDR3 coding DNA: TGTGCCAGCAGACCCCACCTGTGGGGGCGAGGAAACACCATATATTTT. Translating gives CASRPHLWGRGNTIYF.

The table lists this clonotype with a few counts. The rearrangement joins TRBV11-2 to TRBJ2-2; TRBD1 or TRBD2 may be the D gene (5 bases each). Trimming cost V 5 bases and J 0 bases, with 10 bases left between them. CDR3 length equals 15 residues. Germline CDR1 is SGHAT and CDR2 is FQNNGV. For the CDR3, the DNA is TGTGCCAGCAGCCCGAGGGGCGCGAACACCGGGGAGCTGTTTTTT. The encoded protein is CASSPRGANTGELFF.